Listed here are 19 T cell receptor beta chains from one sample, sequenced in a study of cytomegalovirus exposure and HLA in healthy donors. In the PCR, 60 Vbeta and 13 Jbeta primers were used. Measured with immunoSEQ multiplex PCR; TCRdb has only the in-frame clones, and not every one. The sample has about 95,000 clones, 75% to 85% seen once. Sequences were obtained from PBMCs. The receptors were gathered from a man under 40 in good health and CMV-seropositive.

The chain has TRBV5-4 and TRBJ2-1; TRBD1 matches 9 bases. Germline V gene data show CDR1 as SGHNT and CDR2 as YYREEE (reference sequence). V lost 4 bases, J lost 3 bases, and 5 bases stayed unmatched. This CDR3 has 15 amino acids. DNA of the CDR3: TGTGCCAGCAGCCCCGGGACAGGGATCTACAATGAGCAGTTCTTC. Amino acids: CASSPGTGIYNEQFF.

The gene calls are TRBV10-3 and TRBJ2-2; 7 bases align to TRBD1. V lost 6 bases to trimming and J lost 5 bases; unmatched junction nucleotides: 6. CDR1 ENHRY and CDR2 SYGVKD come from the germline V gene. The CDR3 contains 14 residues. Here the CDR3 reads CAISLTGQTGELFF. CDR3 coding DNA: TGTGCCATCAGCCTGACAGGGCAGACCGGGGAGCTGTTTTTT.

The chain recombines TRBV5-1 with TRBJ2-3, with D possibly matching TRBD2 (6 bases). In germline, CDR1 is SGHRS, CDR2 YFSETQ. The CDR3 has 13 residues. The V gene lost 4 bases and the J gene lost 3 bases, with 9 bases spanning the gap. The CDR3 here is CASSIGGTDTQYF. CDR3 nucleotide sequence: TGCGCCAGCAGCATAGGAGGGACAGATACGCAGTATTTT.

This chain links TRBV2 with TRBJ2-3; 12 bases agree with TRBD2. The trim removed 6 bases at V and 2 bases at J, leaving 3 bases unmatched. From germline, CDR1 is SNHLY and CDR2 FYNNEI. The length of the CDR3 is 15 residues. The CDR3 sequence: CASRGTSGSTDTQYF. CDR3 in DNA: TGTGCCAGCAGGGGGACTAGCGGGTCCACAGATACGCAGTATTTT.

This chain connects TRBV29-1 to TRBJ1-1; 7 positions match TRBD1. The germline V gene has CDR1 SQVTM and CDR2 ANQGSEA. V dropped 4 bases and J dropped 10; count of bases not matched to a gene: 12. The CDR3 length is 13 residues. The CDR3 nucleotides are TGCAGCGTTGTCTTACAGGGGTCGCGGGTAGCTTTCTTT. It codes for CSVVLQGSRVAFF.

The gene calls are TRBV6-5 and TRBJ2-1; D may be TRBD1 (5 bases). V dropped 2 bases and J dropped 9 bases, with 11 bases sitting between them. Germline CDR1 MNHEY, CDR2 SVGAGI. The CDR3 has 13 amino acids. The CDR3 reads CASSYTRAGEQFF. CDR3 coding DNA: TGTGCCAGCAGTTACACCAGGGCAGGTGAGCAGTTCTTC.

The rearrangement uses TRBV19 and TRBJ2-1; D is perhaps TRBD1 (6 bases). Trimming took 5 bases from V and 5 from J, leaving 16 bases between them. The CDR3 is 15 amino acids. Germline V lookup: CDR1 LNHDA, CDR2 SQIVND (reference sequence). DNA of the CDR3: TGTGCCAGTAGTCTCCGGGACAACGGGAACAATGAGCAGTTCTTC. Its protein product is CASSLRDNGNNEQFF.

This clone was detected only once. This chain links TRBV28 with TRBJ2-3, with 10 bases aligning to TRBD2. The germline V gene encodes CDR1 MDHEN and CDR2 SYDVKM. This CDR3 region has 14 residues. The CDR3 reads CATRTSGSTDTQYF. CDR3 nucleotides: TGTGCTACTCGGACTAGCGGAAGCACAGATACGCAGTATTTT.

V and J are TRBV11-3 and TRBJ2-7, with TRBD1 identical over 7 bases. CDR3 length equals 13 residues. J gave up 3 bases and V 5 bases, and 4 bases lay outside the gene matches. Germline V lookup: CDR1 SGHNT, CDR2 YENEEA. The CDR3 protein is CASSLGTVYEQYF. CDR3 nucleotide sequence: TGTGCCAGCAGCCTCGGGACAGTCTACGAGCAGTACTTC. Combining the CDR3 with reference TRBV11-3 and TRBJ2-7 gives the whole variable domain EAGVVQSPRYKIIEKKQPVAFWCNPISGHNTLYWYLQNLGQGPELLIRYENEEAVDDSQLPKDRFSAERLKGVDSTLKIQPAELGDSAVYLCASSLGTVYEQYFGPGTRLTVT.

In its sample, this clone was seen a few times. A junction boundary mismatches the germline segment, possibly from a read error. The chain combines TRBV7-9 with TRBJ1-1; TRBD1 is a possible D gene (5 bases). Germline V gene sequence: CDR1 SEHNR, CDR2 FQNEAQ (reference sequence). The CDR3 sequence is 12 residues long. The CDR3 sequence: CSSSTDSLEAFF. CDR3 bases: TGTTCCAGCAGTACCGACAGCCTTGAAGCTTTCTTT.

The genes are TRBV18 and TRBJ2-1; 7 bases match TRBD2. The CDR3 covers 16 residues. Trimming removed 0 bases from V and 4 bases from J; junction bases left unmatched: 6. CDR1 and CDR2 (germline): KGHSH, LQKENI. CDR3 coding DNA: TGTGCCAGCTCACCACCGGGAGGGATGGCGTACAATGAGCAGTTCTTC. This gives the protein CASSPPGGMAYNEQFF. Filled out from reference TRBV18 and TRBJ2-1, the complete variable domain reads NAGVMQNPRHLVRRRGQEARLRCSPMKGHSHVYWYRQLPEEGLKFMVYLQKENIIDESGMPKERFSAEFPKEGPSILRIQQVVRGDSAAYFCASSPPGGMAYNEQFFGPGTRLTVL.

The chain is built from TRBV30 and TRBJ2-1; 12 nucleotides align to TRBD1. The CDR3 is 14 residues long. The trim removed 4 bases at V and 8 bases at J, leaving 6 bases unmatched. CDR1 is GTSNPN and CDR2 is SVGIG in the germline V gene (reference sequence). CDR3 loop: CAWTRGQGADEQFF. As DNA, the CDR3 is TGTGCCTGGACCAGGGGACAGGGGGCCGATGAGCAGTTCTTC.

This sequence joins TRBV19 and TRBJ2-1, with TRBD2 identical over 10 bases. Germline assignment: CDR1 LNHDA and CDR2 SQIVND (reference sequence). V lost 5 bases to trimming and J lost 4 bases; unmatched junction nucleotides: 8. This CDR3 is 16 amino acids long. This chain's CDR3 is CASSRTSGTRYNEQFF. The CDR3 DNA reads TGTGCCAGTAGTCGAACTAGCGGGACCAGATACAATGAGCAGTTCTTC.

The chain employs TRBV30 and TRBJ1-4; perhaps TRBD1 as D (6 bases). Germline lookup yields CDR1 GTSNPN and CDR2 SVGIG (reference sequence). The CDR3 is 14 residues long. Deletions cut 8 bases from V and 3 bases from J, with 16 bases between. DNA for the CDR3: TGTGCCGGAGGGAGGGGGGGGGCTAATGAAAAACTGTTTTTT. As protein: CAGGRGGANEKLFF. The full variable domain, completed using reference TRBV30 and TRBJ1-4, is SQTIHQWPATLVQPVGSPLSLECTVEGTSNPNLYWYRQAAGRGLQLLFYSVGIGQISSEVPQNLSASRPQDRQFILSSKKLLLSDSGFYLCAGGRGGANEKLFFGSGTQLSVL.

In its sample, this clone was seen a few times. The chain employs TRBV6-4 and TRBJ2-7; D is undetermined. The germline CDR1 and CDR2 sequences are MRHNA and SNTAGT. Trimming removed 3 bases from V and 2 bases from J, with 8 bases in between. The CDR3 is 13 amino acids. The chain's CDR3 is CASSEYPAYEQYF. In nucleotides, the CDR3 is TGTGCCAGCAGTGAGTACCCAGCCTACGAGCAGTACTTC.

The gene calls are TRBV18 and TRBJ1-1; 9 bases fit TRBD1. Germline V gene lookup returns CDR1 KGHSH and CDR2 LQKENI. CDR3 length: 14 residues. V lost 3 bases and J lost 7; bases outside the gene matches: 6. CDR3 in amino acids: CASSPLQGANEAFF. CDR3 nucleotides: TGTGCCAGCTCACCGCTACAGGGGGCTAATGAAGCTTTCTTT. The full variable domain, its missing parts supplied by reference TRBV18 and TRBJ1-1, is NAGVMQNPRHLVRRRGQEARLRCSPMKGHSHVYWYRQLPEEGLKFMVYLQKENIIDESGMPKERFSAEFPKEGPSILRIQQVVRGDSAAYFCASSPLQGANEAFFGQGTRLTVV.

Concerning this clone itself: A read error may account for a junction end that differs from germline. J is TRBJ2-7 and V is TRBV7-9; D is unresolved. The CDR3 spans 12 residues. Looked up from germline, CDR1 is SEHNR and CDR2 is FQNEAQ (reference sequence). For the CDR3, the DNA is TGTTCCAGCAGCCCTTCCACTGGCGAGCAGTACTTC. This sequence encodes CSSSPSTGEQYF.

This chain uses TRBV18 with TRBJ1-5; D call uncertain. The CDR3 has 15 residues. Trimming removed 2 bases at V and 0 bases at J, with 8 bases between. Germline-derived CDR1 and CDR2 are KGHSH and LQKENI. As DNA, the CDR3 is TGTGCCAGCTCACCAACAGCCCATAGCAATCAGCCCCAGCATTTT. Translated, it gives CASSPTAHSNQPQHF.

The chain uses TRBV2 and TRBJ2-7, with D possibly being TRBD2 (5 bases). This CDR3 is built from 13 residues. Germline V CDR1 and CDR2: SNHLY, FYNNEI. V was pared by 6 bases and J by 2 bases, with 11 bases between. For the CDR3, the DNA is TGTGCCAGCAGCGAGGACTCCGCCTACGAGCAGTACTTC. Translating gives CASSEDSAYEQYF.